What follows are 20 T cell receptor beta chains derived from one specimen sequenced in a study of T cell clonality in common variable immunodeficiency. General study results and limits: Reportedly, TCR beta sequences from common variable immunodeficiency showed fewer deletions and N-nucleotide insertions.

The antigens for these receptors are not known. TCRdb's table, derived via immunoSEQ multiplex PCR, lists solely in-frame clones and lacks some. This sample carries 15,000 to 20,000 clones, none of them present only once. The sequencing input was peripheral blood mononuclear cells. The receptor set was obtained from a human donor with common variable immunodeficiency.

Points on this clone: Read data end 3 residues before the CDR3 end; the end is taken from the germline J gene. This chain uses TRBV18 with TRBJ2-5, with D uncertain. Germline V gene sequence: CDR1 KGHSH, CDR2 LQKENI. The ends were cut back, 2 bases at V and 2 bases at J, with 6 bases in the middle. The CDR3 runs 13 residues. CDR3 DNA (partial): TGTGCCAGCTCACCAGACACGCAAGAGACC. Amino acids: CASSPDTQET. The whole CDR3 region reads CASSPDTQETQYF. Full variable domain (rest looked up from reference TRBV18 and TRBJ2-5): NAGVMQNPRHLVRRRGQEARLRCSPMKGHSHVYWYRQLPEEGLKFMVYLQKENIIDESGMPKERFSAEFPKEGPSILRIQQVVRGDSAAYFCASSPDTQETQYFGPGTRLLVL.

This clone was detected ten times or more. The DNA ends 3 residues before the CDR3 does, and the rest of the CDR3 is filled in from the germline J gene. The chain is built from TRBV7-9 and TRBJ2-3, with D hard to call. Germline V gene data show CDR1 as SEHNR and CDR2 as FQNEAQ (reference sequence). The V end was cut by 7 bases, the J end by 0 bases, with 8 bases between. The CDR3 covers 13 residues. The covered CDR3 bases are TGTGCCAGCAATGAACAGAGCACAGATACG. Protein product: CASNEQSTDT. The CDR3 as a whole reads CASNEQSTDTQYF. Full variable domain (missing parts from reference TRBV7-9 and TRBJ2-3): DTGVSQNPRHKITKRGQNVTFRCDPISEHNRLYWYRQTLGQGPEFLTYFQNEAQLEKSRLLSDRFSAERPKGSFSTLEIQRTEQGDSAMYLCASNEQSTDTQYFGPGTRLTVL.

With regard to this clone: The read halts 3 residues ahead of the CDR3 end, with the missing end drawn from the germline J gene. The same CDR3 is also encoded by other DNA sequences in this sample. This chain connects TRBV18 to TRBJ2-5; D may be TRBD2 (5 bases). The CDR3 sequence is 13 residues long. Per germline, CDR1 KGHSH and CDR2 LQKENI. V was clipped by 6 bases and J by 1 base, with 9 bases between them. The CDR3 region is CASSPGIQETQYF. The sequenced part of the CDR3 DNA is TGTGCCAGCTCCCCGGGGATCCAAGAGACC. Together with reference TRBV18 and TRBJ2-5, the CDR3 gives the full variable domain: NAGVMQNPRHLVRRRGQEARLRCSPMKGHSHVYWYRQLPEEGLKFMVYLQKENIIDESGMPKERFSAEFPKEGPSILRIQQVVRGDSAAYFCASSPGIQETQYFGPGTRLLVL.

For this clone: The read stops 3 residues short of the end of the CDR3; the missing end is completed from the germline J gene. The chain carries TRBV18 and TRBJ2-2, with TRBD2 identical over 9 bases. Trimming took 4 bases from V and 3 from J; bases not matched to a gene: 15. This CDR3 comprises 19 residues. In germline, CDR1 is KGHSH, CDR2 LQKENI. CDR3 DNA (partial): TGTGCCAGCTCACTACATGCACTTAGGACTAGCGAATACACCGGGGAG. This gives the protein CASSLHALRTSEYTGE. The full CDR3 protein is CASSLHALRTSEYTGELFF.

This clone has only a few counts. Incomplete CDR3 DNA: TGCGCCAGCAGCTTGAACAGGGGTGGC. Protein: CASSLNRGG. The whole CDR3 reads CASSLNRGGYTF. This rearrangement joins TRBV5-1 to TRBJ1-2; 7 nucleotides align to TRBD1. The CDR3 extends 3 residues past the end of the read, so its final part is completed from the germline J gene. V gave up 1 base and J gave up 7 bases; unmatched junction bases: 1. Germline CDR1 and CDR2: SGHRS and YFSETQ. The CDR3 consists of 12 residues.

There are many counts of this clone. Sequencing ends 3 residues short of the CDR3 end; the germline J gene provides the rest. The chain combines TRBV18 with TRBJ2-6; the match to TRBD2 covers 9 bases. The germline V gene encodes CDR1 KGHSH and CDR2 LQKENI. V gave up 3 bases and J gave up 0 bases; unmatched junction bases: 6. The length of the CDR3 is 18 residues. The CDR3 DNA, read in part, is TGTGCCAGCTCACCCGGACTAGCGCCAAGCTCTGGGGCCAACGTC. Its translation: CASSPGLAPSSGANV. The entire CDR3 reads CASSPGLAPSSGANVLTF.

This clone was seen many times. CDR3 DNA (partial): TGCAGTACACCCACCTCCGGGGTTGAAGAA. The encoded protein is CSTPTSGVEE. In full, the CDR3 is CSTPTSGVEEAFF. The chain joins TRBV20-1 to TRBJ1-1; D remains unclear. The read comes to an end 3 residues before the CDR3 does, leaving the germline J gene to fill in the end. Germline-derived CDR1 and CDR2 are DFQATT and SNEGSKA (reference sequence). The length of the CDR3 is 13 residues.

This clone was seen a handful of times. Read coverage stops 3 residues before the CDR3 terminus; the germline J gene supplies the remainder. The gene calls are TRBV2 and TRBJ1-4, with D possibly being TRBD1 (6 bases). Trimming left V 6 bases short and J 2 bases short, with 16 bases between. This CDR3 has 16 amino acids. The germline CDR1 and CDR2 sequences are SNHLY and FYNNEI. The CDR3 DNA, read in part, is TGTGCCAGCAGCTATCCCCCCACAGGGACTAATGAAAAA. It is translated as CASSYPPTGTNEK. From start to end, the CDR3 is CASSYPPTGTNEKLFF.

This clone was counted only a few times. The CDR3 is cut off 3 residues early in the read; its end comes from the germline J gene. This chain links TRBV20-1 with TRBJ2-1, with TRBD2 as a possible D gene (6 bases). The V and J ends lost 6 bases and 6 bases respectively, with 21 bases between them. Looked up from germline, CDR1 is DFQATT and CDR2 is SNEGSKA (reference sequence). The CDR3 runs to 15 residues. The part of the CDR3 DNA that was read is TGCAGTGCGGGGGTAGCGGCCCTGGCCATCAATGAG. It yields the protein CSAGVAALAINE. The CDR3 as a whole reads CSAGVAALAINEQFF.

This clone was detected only a few times. The CDR3 DNA, read in part, is TGTGCCAGCAGTGTAGGGACTAGCGGGCTCGAG. This sequence encodes CASSVGTSGLE. The entire CDR3 protein reads CASSVGTSGLEQYF. The chain employs TRBV2 and TRBJ2-7; 12 bases match TRBD2. The read halts 3 residues ahead of the CDR3 end, with the missing end drawn from the germline J gene. Germline V gene sequence: CDR1 SNHLY, CDR2 FYNNEI. The CDR3 has 14 residues. The junction had 4 bases not matched to a gene; V was cut back by 4 bases and J by 6 bases.

Only a few counts were recorded for this clone. The read falls 3 residues short of the CDR3 end, and the missing part is taken from the germline J gene. The J gene is TRBJ2-7, the V gene TRBV6-4, with TRBD2 matching over 10 bases. Germline trimming cut 2 bases from V and 4 bases from J; bases unmatched to any gene: 2. The CDR3 extends over 14 amino acids. CDR1 is MRHNA, CDR2 SNTAGT, per germline. The sequenced part of the CDR3 DNA is TGTGCCAGCAGTGACCTAGCGGGGGCATACGAG. Translation: CASSDLAGAYE. The whole CDR3 sequence reads CASSDLAGAYEQYF.

By proportion, this clone is medium-sized. The sequence runs out 3 residues before the end of the CDR3; the remainder is reconstructed from the germline J gene. The chain joins TRBV5-1 to TRBJ2-1; 12 nucleotides line up with TRBD1. V dropped 4 bases and J dropped 5; count of bases not matched to a gene: 7. Germline CDR1 SGHRS, CDR2 YFSETQ. The CDR3 consists of 16 residues. Incomplete CDR3 DNA: TGCGCCAGCAGCGACCTGGGACAGGGGGCGGACAATGAG. This encodes CASSDLGQGADNE. In full, the CDR3 is CASSDLGQGADNEQFF.

The chain's CDR3 is CASSRLGQGVTNEQFF. Partial CDR3 DNA: TGTGCCAGCAGCCGTTTGGGACAGGGGGTTACCAATGAG. The chain combines TRBV2 with TRBJ2-1; 11 bases match TRBD1. The read ends 3 residues shy of where the CDR3 ends; the end is completed using the germline J gene. The J segment lost 6 bases and the V segment lost 6 bases, leaving 10 bases of the junction unmatched. The CDR3 has 16 residues. Germline values: CDR1 SNHLY, CDR2 FYNNEI.

A word on this clone: The read is 3 residues too short to cover the CDR3 end, so that end is filled in from the germline J gene. The chain recombines TRBV7-6 with TRBJ2-1, with 7 bases identical to TRBD2. Germline CDR1 and CDR2: SGHVS and FNYEAQ. The CDR3 sequence is 14 residues long. The V segment lost 7 bases and the J segment 6 bases; nucleotides outside the gene matches: 9. The DNA read from the CDR3 is TGTGCCAGCACCAAAGGACTAGTCCTCAATGAG. It translates to CASTKGLVLNE. From start to end, the CDR3 is CASTKGLVLNEQFF.

This clone was detected a few times. The CDR3 extends 3 residues past the end of the read, so its final part is completed from the germline J gene. The chain has TRBV19 and TRBJ1-2, with 7 bases identical to TRBD1. Per the germline V gene, CDR1 is LNHDA and CDR2 is SQIVND (reference sequence). The CDR3 consists of 13 residues. CDR3: CASSTRQGNGYTF. The sequenced part of the CDR3 DNA is TGTGCCAGTAGCACAAGACAGGGTAACGGC.

This clone was seen at least ten times. The read gets to within 3 residues of the CDR3 end, and the germline J gene fills in the rest. The rearrangement links TRBV29-1 to TRBJ2-7, with D possibly TRBD2 on 6 matching bases. Per germline, CDR1 SQVTM and CDR2 ANQGSEA. V lost 4 bases to trimming and J lost 3 bases, with 13 bases between them. CDR3 size: 13 residues. The covered CDR3 bases are TGCAGCGTTGCGACAGCGGGCCACTACGAG. As protein: CSVATAGHYE. The CDR3, in full, reads CSVATAGHYEQYF.

This clone has a count of ten or more. The read stops 3 residues short of the end of the CDR3; the missing end is completed from the germline J gene. The rearrangement uses TRBV5-6 and TRBJ2-3; D not resolved. From germline, CDR1 is SGHDT and CDR2 YYEEEE. The CDR3 has 11 amino acids. V was clipped by 0 bases and J by 6 bases, with 2 bases between them. The CDR3 loop is CASSLADTQYF. The sequenced part of the CDR3 DNA is TGTGCCAGCAGCTTGGCGGATACG.

The table lists this clone with a few counts. The read ends 3 residues shy of where the CDR3 ends; the end is completed using the germline J gene. This chain links TRBV2 with TRBJ1-5, with D uncertain. The CDR3 runs 12 residues. With 3 bases removed from V and 5 bases from J, the gap between germline ends came to 5 bases. Germline CDR1 and CDR2: SNHLY and FYNNEI. The part of the CDR3 DNA that was read is TGTGCCAGCAGTGAGCGGTATCAGCCC. The encoded protein is CASSERYQP. Given in full, the CDR3 is CASSERYQPQHF.

Turning to this clone: The sequence runs out 3 residues before the end of the CDR3; the remainder is reconstructed from the germline J gene. This chain uses TRBV19 with TRBJ1-2, with 8 positions matching TRBD1. Germline-derived CDR1 and CDR2 are LNHDA and SQIVND (reference sequence). The CDR3 loop spans 14 amino acids. The chain's CDR3 is CASSIPGQEDRYTF. CDR3 bases read: TGTGCCAGTAGTATACCGGGACAGGAAGATCGC. Based on the CDR3 plus reference TRBV19 and TRBJ1-2, the full variable domain is DGGITQSPKYLFRKEGQNVTLSCEQNLNHDAMYWYRQDPGQGLRLIYYSQIVNDFQKGDIAEGYSVSREKKESFPLTVTSAQKNPTAFYLCASSIPGQEDRYTFGSGTRLTVV.

This clone has only a few counts. The read stops 3 residues short of the end of the CDR3; the missing end is completed from the germline J gene. The chain has TRBV20-1 and TRBJ2-1; a weak D match, TRBD2 (5 bases). The CDR3 length is 16 residues. V was cut by 0 bases and J by 0 bases, with 12 bases left in between. CDR1 and CDR2 (germline): DFQATT, SNEGSKA (reference sequence). CDR3 residues: CSARDRGLSSYNEQFF. The covered CDR3 bases are TGCAGTGCTAGAGATCGCGGGCTTTCCTCCTACAATGAG.